This T cell receptor (beta chain) is drawn from a study of spatial heterogeneity in lung cancer. As for the study in general: Detection of beta-chain sequences consistently exceeded that of alpha-chain sequences. Regarding the study as a whole: The estimate shows that only roughly 7% of tumor T cells were covered for alpha and 12% to 15% for beta chains. Counts of expanded alpha and beta TCRs within tumors tracked the tumor nonsynonymous mutation count.

This clonotype qualifies as medium-sized (0.01 to 0.1%). No antigen is known for it. Since it is a stray read in a library aimed at alpha chains, this beta chain has a size that is not meaningful. The time point was: sample taken at primary tumor resection. Whole RNA came from tumor, nontumor lung or frozen PBMC and was sequenced without being sorted. TCRdb ran MiXCR on the 5' RACE reads and lists one entry per CDR3 protein. Among 6,000 to 7,500 distinct CDR3 sequences listed, 14% were seen once. CDR3 length: 11 amino acids. Trimming removed 8 bases at V and 7 bases at J, with 11 bases between. Germline CDR1 and CDR2: WSHSY and SAAADI.

The material was lung tumor tissue, obtained at surgery. The chain joins TRBV10-2 to TRBJ1-2; D not resolved. The receptor was isolated from a male donor with early-stage non-small cell lung cancer. The CDR3 sequence: CASFSGFGYTF. The CDR3 nucleotides read TGCGCCAGCTTTTCGGGTTTTGGCTACACCTTC.